This T cell receptor beta chain was recovered during a study of shared clonotypes between healthy human individuals. For the study at large: Donor ages ranged 18 to 49 years: a couple of women, a few men.

Naive CD8 cells comprised CD45RO-negative, CCR7-positively selected cells, excluding terminally differentiated effector memory CD45RA+ cells. This CDR3 is 13 amino acids long. The germline V and J ends were trimmed by 4 bases and 8 bases, with 14 bases remaining between them. From germline, CDR1 is SEHNR and CDR2 FQNEAQ (reference sequence). Some clones are missing from TCRdb's copy, which holds only in-frame ones; the method was immunoSEQ multiplex PCR. Of about 580,000 clones listed, 95% to 98% are singletons. J is TRBJ1-2 and V is TRBV7-9; D is uncertain. The receptor's source is a man younger than 40 in good health. What was sequenced was naive CD8+ T cells sorted from blood. The CDR3 region is CASSSVLAPGYTF. The CDR3 DNA sequence: TGTGCCAGCAGCTCGGTTTTAGCTCCGGGCTACACCTTC.